Following are 11 T cell receptor beta chains from one sample sequenced in a study of radiation and T cells in renal cell carcinoma. The time point: baseline pretreatment blood. The treatment: 15 Gy SBRT to primary tumor, nephrectomy 4 weeks later. Profiling relied on immunoSEQ multiplex PCR, and the TCRdb table lists in-frame clones only, not all of them. The table lists about 140,000 clones, less than 90% of them singletons, with roughly a quarter in the top ten. The sample was blood, taken from a patient whose treatment included radiotherapy and nephrectomy. The receptors here all came from a woman aged 50 to 65 with renal cell carcinoma.

The chain has TRBV5-1 and TRBJ2-2; D call uncertain. Trimming stripped 4 bases from V and 0 bases from J, with 7 bases between. CDR3 length: 14 amino acids. Per germline, CDR1 SGHRS and CDR2 YFSETQ. DNA of the CDR3: TGCGCCAGCAGCCCGACACCGAACACCGGGGAGCTGTTTTTT. Translation gives CASSPTPNTGELFF.

This chain joins TRBV5-4 and TRBJ2-3; D possibly uses TRBD1 or TRBD2 (5 bases each). The V end lost 6 bases, the J end lost 5 bases, and 22 bases lay between the germline ends. Germline CDR1 SGHNT, CDR2 YYREEE (reference sequence). The CDR3 has 16 amino acids. This CDR3 is CASTPQGPTSVDTQYF. The DNA of the CDR3 is TGTGCCAGCACTCCTCAGGGACCCACGTCTGTAGATACGCAGTATTTT.

The rearrangement uses TRBV27 and TRBJ2-7; D could derive from TRBD1 or TRBD2 (5 bases each). The CDR3 runs to 13 residues. Deletions cut 6 bases from V and 7 bases from J, with 16 bases between. The germline gives CDR1 MNHEY, CDR2 SMNVEV (reference sequence). CDR3 residues: CASSPGSLWEQYF. The CDR3 nucleotides read TGTGCCAGCAGCCCAGGGAGCCTATGGGAGCAGTACTTC.

The chain employs TRBV6-8 and TRBJ1-5, with TRBD1 matching 8 bases. V gave up 5 bases and J gave up 10 bases; unmatched junction bases: 10. The CDR3 has 14 residues. CDR1 MNHGY and CDR2 SAAAGT come from the germline V gene. This CDR3 is CASSLDRGHEPQHF. In DNA, the CDR3 is TGTGCCAGCAGTCTCGACAGGGGCCACGAACCCCAGCATTTT.

J is TRBJ2-5 and V is TRBV2; D ambiguous. Trimming removed 5 bases from V and 2 bases from J, with 9 bases in between. The CDR3 extends over 13 amino acids. The germline CDR1 and CDR2 sequences are SNHLY and FYNNEI. The CDR3 sequence is CASSRVEQETQYF. CDR3 DNA: TGTGCCAGCAGTCGGGTGGAACAAGAGACCCAGTACTTC.

The J gene is TRBJ1-2, the V gene TRBV19; 7 bases are shared with TRBD1. The CDR3 is 15 residues long. Germline CDR1 reads LNHDA; CDR2 reads SQIVND (reference sequence). Losses at the gene ends were 2 bases for V and 3 bases for J; bases not matched to a gene: 6. CDR3 sequence: CASSIRGGLYYGYTF. The CDR3 DNA sequence: TGTGCCAGTAGTATAAGAGGGGGCTTATACTATGGCTACACCTTC.

This chain uses TRBV2 with TRBJ1-3, with no clear D. CDR1 is SNHLY, CDR2 FYNNEI, per germline. The CDR3 loop spans 17 amino acids. Trimming cost V 5 bases and J 2 bases, with 19 bases left between them. CDR3 in DNA: TGTGCCAGCAGTAGAGAGGGCCAAGATACTACTGGAAACACCATATATTTT. Residues: CASSREGQDTTGNTIYF. Drawing the rest from reference TRBV2 and TRBJ1-3, the complete variable domain is EPEVTQTPSHQVTQMGQEVILRCVPISNHLYFYWYRQILGQKVEFLVSFYNNEISEKSEIFDDQFSVERPDGSNFTLKIRSTKLEDSAMYFCASSREGQDTTGNTIYFGEGSWLTVV.

The chain carries TRBV4-2 and TRBJ2-3, with 8 bases fitting TRBD1. The junction had 10 bases not matched to a gene; V was cut back by 4 bases and J by 4 bases. The CDR3 consists of 16 residues. The germline V gene encodes CDR1 LGHNA and CDR2 YNFKEQ. The DNA for the CDR3 is TGTGCCAGCAGCCCGTGGACAGGGAATAAGGCAGATACGCAGTATTTT. As protein: CASSPWTGNKADTQYF.

The V call is TRBV5-1, the J call TRBJ1-4; the D gene is possibly TRBD1 (6 bases). The CDR3 has 16 residues. The germline gives CDR1 SGHRS, CDR2 YFSETQ. V was trimmed by 0 bases and J by 0 bases, leaving 9 bases between them. CDR3 sequence reads: CASSLEGGATNEKLFF. The CDR3 DNA sequence: TGCGCCAGCAGCTTGGAGGGGGGTGCAACTAATGAAAAACTGTTTTTT.

This clone has only one observation. The rearrangement links TRBV14 to TRBJ2-7; 13 positions match TRBD2. The CDR3 is 15 amino acids. Germline CDR1 is SGHDN and CDR2 is FVKESK. V shed 5 bases, J shed 3 bases, and the junction held 4 bases outside the gene matches. The CDR3 region has the DNA TGTGCCAGCAGCGAAGGACTAGCGGGGGTCTACGAGCAGTACTTC. It is translated as CASSEGLAGVYEQYF.

The chain is built from TRBV7-6 and TRBJ2-2, with D perhaps TRBD1 (5 bases). CDR1 and CDR2 (germline): SGHVS, FNYEAQ. The length of the CDR3 is 18 residues. V lost 1 base to trimming and J lost 4 bases, with 19 bases between them. The CDR3: CASSLGAGQAQGTGELFF. The CDR3 DNA follows: TGTGCCAGCAGCTTAGGGGCAGGACAAGCCCAGGGCACCGGGGAGCTGTTTTTT.